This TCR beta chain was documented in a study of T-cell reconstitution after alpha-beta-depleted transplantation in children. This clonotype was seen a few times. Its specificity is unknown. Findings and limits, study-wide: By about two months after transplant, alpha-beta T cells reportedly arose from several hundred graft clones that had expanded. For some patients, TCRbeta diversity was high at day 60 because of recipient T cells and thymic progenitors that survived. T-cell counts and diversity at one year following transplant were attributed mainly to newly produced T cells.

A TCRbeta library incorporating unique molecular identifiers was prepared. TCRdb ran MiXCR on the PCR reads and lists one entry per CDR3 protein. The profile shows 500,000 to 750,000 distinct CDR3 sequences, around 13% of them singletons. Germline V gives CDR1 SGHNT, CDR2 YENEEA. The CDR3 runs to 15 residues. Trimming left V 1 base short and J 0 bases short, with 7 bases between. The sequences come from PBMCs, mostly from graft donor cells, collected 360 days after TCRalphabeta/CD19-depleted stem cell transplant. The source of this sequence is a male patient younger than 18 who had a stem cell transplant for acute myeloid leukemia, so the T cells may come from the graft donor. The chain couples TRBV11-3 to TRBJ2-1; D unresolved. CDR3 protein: CASSLGIGSYNEQFF. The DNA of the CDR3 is TGTGCCAGCAGCTTAGGAATAGGCTCCTACAATGAGCAGTTCTTC.